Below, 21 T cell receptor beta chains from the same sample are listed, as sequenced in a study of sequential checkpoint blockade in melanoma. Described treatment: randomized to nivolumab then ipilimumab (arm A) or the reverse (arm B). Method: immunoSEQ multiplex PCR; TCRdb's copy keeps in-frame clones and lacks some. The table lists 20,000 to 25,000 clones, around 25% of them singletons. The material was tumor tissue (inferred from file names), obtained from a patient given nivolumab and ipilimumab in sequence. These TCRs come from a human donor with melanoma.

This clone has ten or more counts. The CDR3 DNA reads as TGTGCCAGCAGTACCATATCGGACAGGGGAAATGGCTACACCTTC. Translating gives CASSTISDRGNGYTF. The rearrangement uses TRBV28 and TRBJ1-2; TRBD1 matches at 9 bases. Looked up from germline, CDR1 is MDHEN and CDR2 is SYDVKM. This CDR3 spans 15 amino acids. Losses at the gene ends were 5 bases for V and 6 bases for J; bases not matched to a gene: 10.

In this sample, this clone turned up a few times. The CDR3 nucleotides are TGTGCTAGCTCCCCCGGGATGGCCAACACCGGGGAGCTGTTTTTT. It translates to CASSPGMANTGELFF. The genes are TRBV12-2 and TRBJ2-2; TRBD2, as called in the table, went unchecked against the DNA. TRBV12-2 is designated a pseudogene. The CDR3 runs 15 residues.

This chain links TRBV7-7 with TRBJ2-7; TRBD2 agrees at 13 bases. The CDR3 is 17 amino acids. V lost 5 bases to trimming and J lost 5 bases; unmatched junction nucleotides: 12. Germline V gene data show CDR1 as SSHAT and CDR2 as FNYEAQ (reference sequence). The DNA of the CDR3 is TGTGCCAGCAGCCAAGACAGGACTAGCGGGAGAGGGGACGAGCAGTACTTC. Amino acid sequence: CASSQDRTSGRGDEQYF.

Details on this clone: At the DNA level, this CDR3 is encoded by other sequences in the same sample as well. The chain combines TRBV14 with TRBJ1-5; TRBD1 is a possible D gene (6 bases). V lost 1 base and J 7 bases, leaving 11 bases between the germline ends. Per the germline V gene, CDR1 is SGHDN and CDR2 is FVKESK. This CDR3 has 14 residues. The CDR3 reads CASSQGGLGQPQHF. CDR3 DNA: TGTGCCAGCAGCCAAGGGGGGCTTGGGCAGCCCCAGCATTTT.

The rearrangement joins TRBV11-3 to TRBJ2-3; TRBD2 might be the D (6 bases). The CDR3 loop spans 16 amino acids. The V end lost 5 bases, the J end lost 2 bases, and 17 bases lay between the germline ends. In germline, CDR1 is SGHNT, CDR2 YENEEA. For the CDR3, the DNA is TGTGCCAGCAGCCCCACCAATGCGGGATACACAGATACGCAGTATTTT. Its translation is CASSPTNAGYTDTQYF.

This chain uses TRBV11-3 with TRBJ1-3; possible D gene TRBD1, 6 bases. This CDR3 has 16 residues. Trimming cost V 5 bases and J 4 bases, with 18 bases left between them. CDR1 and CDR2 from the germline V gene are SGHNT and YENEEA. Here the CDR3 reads CASSPSRGAGGNTIYF. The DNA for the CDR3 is TGTGCCAGCAGCCCTTCCCGGGGGGCAGGAGGAAACACCATATATTTT.

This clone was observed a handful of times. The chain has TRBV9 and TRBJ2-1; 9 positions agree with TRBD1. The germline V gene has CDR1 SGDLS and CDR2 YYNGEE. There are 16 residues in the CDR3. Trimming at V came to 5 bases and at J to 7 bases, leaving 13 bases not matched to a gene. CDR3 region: CASSEARGTGWNEQFF. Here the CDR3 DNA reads TGTGCCAGCAGTGAAGCGCGAGGGACAGGGTGGAATGAGCAGTTCTTC.

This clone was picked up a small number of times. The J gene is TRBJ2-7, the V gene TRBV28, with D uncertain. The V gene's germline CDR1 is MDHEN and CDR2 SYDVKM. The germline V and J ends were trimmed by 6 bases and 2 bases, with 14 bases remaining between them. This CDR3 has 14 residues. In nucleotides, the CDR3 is TGTGCCAGCAGCGTACCGACGGTCACCTACGAGCAGTACTTC. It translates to CASSVPTVTYEQYF.

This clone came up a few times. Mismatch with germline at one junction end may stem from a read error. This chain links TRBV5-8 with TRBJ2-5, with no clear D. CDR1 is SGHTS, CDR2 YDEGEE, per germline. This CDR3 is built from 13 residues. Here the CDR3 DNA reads TGTGCTAGCAGCTTATTTCTGGGGGAGACCCAGTACTTC. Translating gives CASSLFLGETQYF.

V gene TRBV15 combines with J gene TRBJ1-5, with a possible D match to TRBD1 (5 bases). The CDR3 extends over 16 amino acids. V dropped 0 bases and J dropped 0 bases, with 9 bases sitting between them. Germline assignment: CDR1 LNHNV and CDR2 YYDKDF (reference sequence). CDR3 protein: CATSRDDRDSNQPQHF. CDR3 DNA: TGTGCCACCAGCAGAGACGACAGAGATAGCAATCAGCCCCAGCATTTT.

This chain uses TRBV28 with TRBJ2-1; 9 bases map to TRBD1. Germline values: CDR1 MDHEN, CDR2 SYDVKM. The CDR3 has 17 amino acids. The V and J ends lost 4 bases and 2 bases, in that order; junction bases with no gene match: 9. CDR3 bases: TGTGCCAGCAGTTACCGAGCCGGGACAGGGCCCTACAATGAGCAGTTCTTC. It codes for CASSYRAGTGPYNEQFF.

CDR3 sequence reads: CASNEGAGAEAFF. The CDR3, as DNA: TGTGCCAGCAACGAAGGGGCCGGGGCTGAAGCTTTCTTT. The chain has TRBV6-8 and TRBJ1-1, with a weak D call TRBD1 (5 bases). Germline assignment: CDR1 MNHGY and CDR2 SAAAGT. V lost 7 bases to trimming and J lost 6 bases, with 15 bases between them. This CDR3 spans 13 amino acids.

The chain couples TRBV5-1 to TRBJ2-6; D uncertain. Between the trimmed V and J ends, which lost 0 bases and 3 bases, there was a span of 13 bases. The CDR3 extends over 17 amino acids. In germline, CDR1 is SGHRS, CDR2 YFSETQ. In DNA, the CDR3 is TGCGCCAGCAGCTTGGCCTATTTGGGTGGTGGGGCCAACGTCCTGACTTTC. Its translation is CASSLAYLGGGANVLTF.

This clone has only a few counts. This CDR3 is CASSPRAGTEETQYF. The CDR3 DNA is TGTGCCAGCTCACCACGAGCGGGGACGGAAGAGACCCAGTACTTC. The chain combines TRBV18 with TRBJ2-5; 7 bases map to TRBD2. This CDR3 contains 15 residues. Germline V CDR1 and CDR2: KGHSH, LQKENI. J was trimmed by 3 bases and V by 1 base; bases with no gene match: 5.

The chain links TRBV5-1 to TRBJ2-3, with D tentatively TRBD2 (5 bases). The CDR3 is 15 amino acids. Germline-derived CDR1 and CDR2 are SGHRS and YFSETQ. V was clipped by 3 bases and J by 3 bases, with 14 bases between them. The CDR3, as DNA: TGCGCCAGCAGCTCTGTCGGGGTGCCGACAGATACGCAGTATTTT. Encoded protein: CASSSVGVPTDTQYF. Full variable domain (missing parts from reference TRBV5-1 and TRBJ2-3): KAGVTQTPRYLIKTRGQQVTLSCSPISGHRSVSWYQQTPGQGLQFLFEYFSETQRNKGNFPGRFSGRQFSNSRSEMNVSTLELGDSALYLCASSSVGVPTDTQYFGPGTRLTVL.

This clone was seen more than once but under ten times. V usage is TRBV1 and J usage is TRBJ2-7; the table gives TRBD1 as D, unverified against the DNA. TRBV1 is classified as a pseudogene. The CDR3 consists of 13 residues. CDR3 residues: CASSQGDSYEQYF. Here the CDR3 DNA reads TGCGCCAGCAGCCAAGGGGACAGCTACGAGCAGTACTTC.

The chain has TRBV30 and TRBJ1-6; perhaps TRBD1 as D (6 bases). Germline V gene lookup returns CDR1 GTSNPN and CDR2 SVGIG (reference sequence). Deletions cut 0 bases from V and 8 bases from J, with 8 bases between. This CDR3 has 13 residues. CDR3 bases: TGTGCCTGGAGTGTAGGGGGGTATTCACCCCTCCACTTT. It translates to CAWSVGGYSPLHF. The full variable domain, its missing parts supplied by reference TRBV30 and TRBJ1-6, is SQTIHQWPATLVQPVGSPLSLECTVEGTSNPNLYWYRQAAGRGLQLLFYSVGIGQISSEVPQNLSASRPQDRQFILSSKKLLLSDSGFYLCAWSVGGYSPLHFGNGTRLTVT.

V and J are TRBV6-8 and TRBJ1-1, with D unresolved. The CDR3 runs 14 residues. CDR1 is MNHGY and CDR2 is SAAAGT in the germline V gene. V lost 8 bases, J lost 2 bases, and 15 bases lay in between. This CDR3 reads CASSSKGRNTEAFF. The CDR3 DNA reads TGTGCCAGCTCTTCTAAAGGGCGAAACACTGAAGCTTTCTTT.

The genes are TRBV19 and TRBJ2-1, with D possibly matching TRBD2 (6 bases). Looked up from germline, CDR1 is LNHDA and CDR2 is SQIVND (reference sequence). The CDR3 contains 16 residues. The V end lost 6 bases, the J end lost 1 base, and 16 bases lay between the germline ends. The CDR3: CASSTGGAKSYNEQFF. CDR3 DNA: TGTGCCAGTAGCACCGGAGGGGCGAAATCCTACAATGAGCAGTTCTTC.

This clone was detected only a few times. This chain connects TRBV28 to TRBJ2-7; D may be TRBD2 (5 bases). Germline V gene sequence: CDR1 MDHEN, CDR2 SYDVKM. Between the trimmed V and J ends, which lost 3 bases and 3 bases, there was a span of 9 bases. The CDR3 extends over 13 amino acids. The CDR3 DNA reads TGTGCCAGCAGTTTTGGCGAGGGCTACGAGCAGTACTTC. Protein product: CASSFGEGYEQYF.

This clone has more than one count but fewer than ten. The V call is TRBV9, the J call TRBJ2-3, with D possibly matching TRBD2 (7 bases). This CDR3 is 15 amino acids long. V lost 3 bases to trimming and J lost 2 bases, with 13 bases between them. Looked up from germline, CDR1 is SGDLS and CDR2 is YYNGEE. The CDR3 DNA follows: TGTGCCAGCAGCGAACGGGGGGCCTTCACAGATACGCAGTATTTT. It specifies CASSERGAFTDTQYF.